This T cell receptor (beta chain) was retrieved from a study of CD8 T cells in ankylosing spondylitis. Findings and limits, study-wide: Earlier reports found some motif variants in synovial fluid and blood in reactive arthritis. Clones linked to disease, bearing a CD8+ phenotype, were relatively rare in peripheral blood. In ankylosing spondylitis blood, a motif of fewer than 10 highly homologous TCR beta variants appeared characteristic.

From germline, CDR1 is SGHDT and CDR2 YYEEEE. The CDR3 consists of 15 residues. V was clipped by 3 bases and J by 5 bases, with 15 bases between them. This clonotype was counted a few times. Its antigen is unidentified. Each CDR3 protein gets one entry after TCRdb re-called the 5' RACE reads with MiXCR. There are approximately 340,000 distinct CDR3 sequences in the sample; over 12% occur only once, and 1.1% lies in the top ten. The sequence came from a male donor with ankylosing spondylitis or in good health (not recorded which). This chain joins TRBV5-6 and TRBJ2-1; tentatively, D is TRBD1 (6 bases). The sample taken for sequencing was blood, either unsorted or a sorted T cell fraction (not recorded which). The CDR3 loop is CASSWGPGHNNEQFF. The CDR3, as DNA: TGTGCCAGCAGCTGGGGACCGGGACACAACAATGAGCAGTTCTTC.